These 22 T cell receptor beta chains came from one sample sequenced in a study of radiotherapy plus CTLA-4 blockade in lung cancer. Sequencing was performed with immunoSEQ multiplex PCR; in TCRdb, only in-frame clones are kept and a portion is missing. The sample has roughly 98,000 clones; about four fifths are singletons. The material was peripheral blood, obtained from a patient treated with radiotherapy plus ipilimumab. These receptors all stem from a human donor with non-small cell lung cancer that progressed on radiotherapy plus ipilimumab.

This chain joins TRBV27 and TRBJ2-3; TRBD1 aligns across 8 bases. Germline CDR1 and CDR2: MNHEY and SMNVEV (reference sequence). The CDR3 runs 14 residues. V shed 3 bases and J 1 base; nucleotides not matched to a gene: 0. CDR3 sequence: CASSLTGGTDTQYF. As DNA, the CDR3 is TGTGCCAGCAGTTTGACAGGGGGCACAGATACGCAGTATTTT.

In its sample, this clone was seen once. V usage is TRBV7-8 and J usage is TRBJ2-1, with 12 bases matching TRBD2. This CDR3 is 12 amino acids long. The V and J ends lost 6 bases and 14 bases, in that order; junction bases with no gene match: 5. Per the germline V gene, CDR1 is SGHVS and CDR2 is FQNEAQ. In DNA form, the CDR3 reads TGTGCCAGCAGTTTCCGACTAGCGGGGGAGTTCTTC. This encodes CASSFRLAGEFF.

The chain uses TRBV7-2 and TRBJ1-3; D remains unclear. In germline, CDR1 is SGHTA, CDR2 FQGNSA. Trimming removed 1 base at V and 1 base at J, with 8 bases between. The CDR3 is made up of 15 amino acids. In DNA form, the CDR3 reads TGTGCCAGCAGCTTAGGGGGTATATCTGGAAACACCATATATTTT. It yields the protein CASSLGGISGNTIYF.

This sequence joins TRBV5-1 and TRBJ2-3; TRBD2 agrees at 10 bases. The CDR3 has 20 amino acids. Germline values: CDR1 SGHRS, CDR2 YFSETQ. V lost 5 bases, J lost 0 bases, and 18 bases stayed unmatched. CDR3 nucleotide sequence: TGCGCCAGCAGGAGTCGAGCGGGGGGGCCGGGTAGCGTTAGCACAGATACGCAGTATTTT. It specifies CASRSRAGGPGSVSTDTQYF.

V usage is TRBV4-3 and J usage is TRBJ2-3; D unresolved. V lost 1 base to trimming and J lost 6 bases, with 11 bases between them. CDR1 is LGHNA, CDR2 YSLEER, per germline. This CDR3 has 14 residues. CDR3 sequence: CASSQAYGADTQYF. CDR3 DNA sequence: TGCGCCAGCAGCCAAGCGTACGGTGCCGATACGCAGTATTTT.

V and J are TRBV4-2 and TRBJ2-2; 9 bases are a match to TRBD1. The germline V gene has CDR1 LGHNA and CDR2 YNFKEQ. V trimming: 1 base; J trimming: 5 bases; junction bases outside the gene matches: 8. This CDR3 is 17 amino acids long. The DNA of the CDR3 is TGTGCCAGCAGCCAAGGCTGGGACAGGGATCTTACCGGGGAGCTGTTTTTT. Translated, it gives CASSQGWDRDLTGELFF.

The V gene is TRBV7-2, the J gene TRBJ2-1; D remains ambiguous. The V gene's germline CDR1 is SGHTA and CDR2 FQGNSA. The CDR3 is 13 amino acids. V lost 0 bases and J 8 bases, leaving 8 bases between the germline ends. CDR3 protein: CASSLAAEHEQFF. The CDR3 coding sequence is TGTGCCAGCAGCTTAGCCGCGGAACATGAGCAGTTCTTC. Full variable domain (outside the CDR3, taken from reference TRBV7-2 and TRBJ2-1): GAGVSQSPSNKVTEKGKDVELRCDPISGHTALYWYRQSLGQGLEFLIYFQGNSAPDKSGLPSDRFSAERTGGSVSTLTIQRTQQEDSAVYLCASSLAAEHEQFFGPGTRLTVL.

The CDR3 protein is CASSVAGSLNYGYTF. DNA for the CDR3: TGTGCCAGCAGCGTAGCAGGGTCCCTTAACTATGGCTACACCTTC. This chain connects TRBV9 to TRBJ1-2, with D maybe TRBD1 (5 bases). The CDR3 length is 15 residues. V was cut by 0 bases and J by 1 base, with 10 bases left in between. The germline gives CDR1 SGDLS, CDR2 YYNGEE.

Only one count was recorded for this clone. This sequence joins TRBV9 and TRBJ1-3, with D tentatively TRBD1 (5 bases). CDR3 length equals 18 residues. With 3 bases removed from V and 3 bases from J, the gap between germline ends came to 22 bases. The V gene's germline CDR1 is SGDLS and CDR2 YYNGEE. DNA for the CDR3: TGTGCCAGCAGCGCAGAGGGAAGGGGCACTGGCGGTGGAAACACCATATATTTT. Translated, it gives CASSAEGRGTGGGNTIYF.

The chain uses TRBV6-5 and TRBJ2-5; 7 bases are a match to TRBD1. Per germline, CDR1 MNHEY and CDR2 SVGAGI. The CDR3 sequence is 15 residues long. Trimming took 4 bases from V and 5 from J; bases not matched to a gene: 10. CDR3 DNA: TGTGCCAGCAGTTCCTATACTACAGGGGTCGAGACCCAGTACTTC. Translation gives CASSSYTTGVETQYF.

As DNA, the CDR3 is TGCGCCAGCAGGGGCGGACAGGGACCCTCCTACGAGCAGTACTTC. It encodes CASRGGQGPSYEQYF. The chain joins TRBV5-1 to TRBJ2-7; TRBD1 agrees at 8 bases. This CDR3 is built from 15 residues. CDR1 is SGHRS and CDR2 is YFSETQ in the germline V gene. V lost 5 bases, J lost 0 bases, and 7 bases stayed unmatched.

This clone was observed a few times. This chain connects TRBV6-5 to TRBJ2-7, with 11 bases identical to TRBD1. V lost 6 bases to trimming and J lost 9 bases; unmatched junction nucleotides: 10. Germline CDR1 and CDR2: MNHEY and SVGAGI. The CDR3 runs to 14 residues. CDR3 sequence: CASRAGQGAFWQYF. DNA of the CDR3: TGTGCCAGCAGAGCTGGACAGGGGGCGTTTTGGCAGTACTTC.

This clone is a singleton in its sample. CDR3 nucleotides: TGCGCCAGCAGCCAAGCTGGCGACAGGCCTGAAAAACTGTTTTTT. This sequence encodes CASSQAGDRPEKLFF. The J gene is TRBJ1-4, the V gene TRBV4-1; D might be TRBD1 (6 bases). The germline V gene has CDR1 MGHRA and CDR2 YSYEKL. The V and J ends lost 1 base and 7 bases respectively, with 13 bases between them. The CDR3 totals 15 residues.

The gene calls are TRBV29-1 and TRBJ1-1; TRBD1 agrees at 10 bases. The CDR3 consists of 14 residues. CDR1 and CDR2 (germline): SQVTM, ANQGSEA. V trimming: 3 bases; J trimming: 3 bases; junction bases outside the gene matches: 4. CDR3 in amino acids: CSVDLTGGYTEAFF. CDR3 sequence (DNA): TGCAGCGTTGACTTGACAGGGGGCTACACTGAAGCTTTCTTT.

V usage is TRBV19 and J usage is TRBJ1-2; 9 bases map to TRBD1. V shed 6 bases, J shed 3 bases, and the junction held 5 bases outside the gene matches. This CDR3 region has 14 residues. Germline CDR1 LNHDA, CDR2 SQIVND (reference sequence). CDR3 protein: CASSRRQGDYGYTF. The CDR3 coding sequence is TGTGCCAGTAGCCGCCGACAGGGGGACTATGGCTACACCTTC.

This rearrangement joins TRBV6-5 to TRBJ1-4; D gene ambiguous. Germline CDR1 MNHEY, CDR2 SVGAGI. Trimming took 0 bases from V and 5 from J, leaving 10 bases between them. The CDR3 has 15 amino acids. CDR3 nucleotide sequence: TGTGCCAGCAGTTACTCAGGAGCGGTGAATGAAAAACTGTTTTTT. This encodes CASSYSGAVNEKLFF.

This clone was picked up one time. The rearrangement links TRBV30 to TRBJ1-1, with TRBD1 matching over 7 bases. CDR1 GTSNPN and CDR2 SVGIG come from the germline V gene (reference sequence). CDR3 length equals 15 residues. Trimming at V came to 3 bases and at J to 0 bases, leaving 7 bases not matched to a gene. The CDR3 reads CAWRHRGIMNTEAFF. The DNA for the CDR3 is TGTGCCTGGAGGCACAGGGGAATCATGAACACTGAAGCTTTCTTT.

The chain recombines TRBV11-2 with TRBJ1-4; D is possibly TRBD1 (5 bases). V dropped 6 bases and J dropped 2 bases, with 10 bases sitting between them. The germline CDR1 and CDR2 sequences are SGHAT and FQNNGV. This CDR3 contains 14 residues. The chain's CDR3 is CASSWAGTNEKLFF. Written as DNA, the CDR3 is TGTGCCAGCAGTTGGGCAGGGACTAATGAAAAACTGTTTTTT.

This sequence joins TRBV27 and TRBJ1-5, with no clear D. This CDR3 spans 13 amino acids. Germline V gives CDR1 MNHEY, CDR2 SMNVEV (reference sequence). With 10 bases removed from V and 4 bases from J, the gap between germline ends came to 14 bases. CDR3 sequence: CATGSPSNQPQHF. The CDR3 DNA reads TGTGCCACCGGGTCCCCTTCGAATCAGCCCCAGCATTTT.

The V and J genes are TRBV2 and TRBJ2-2; 9 bases match TRBD2. The CDR3 runs to 16 residues. Germline CDR1 SNHLY, CDR2 FYNNEI. V lost 6 bases, J lost 2 bases, and 7 bases stayed unmatched. This chain's CDR3 is CASRWASGVNTGELFF. The CDR3 DNA sequence: TGTGCCAGCAGGTGGGCTAGCGGGGTCAACACCGGGGAGCTGTTTTTT.

The V and J genes are TRBV7-2 and TRBJ1-2; 8 bases map to TRBD1. This CDR3 is built from 15 residues. With V trimmed by 2 bases and J by 5 bases, 7 bases remained unmatched. Germline CDR1 SGHTA, CDR2 FQGNSA. The CDR3 region is CASSLPADRAYGYTF. The DNA of the CDR3 is TGTGCCAGCAGCTTACCCGCGGACAGGGCTTATGGCTACACCTTC.

The chain combines TRBV29-1 with TRBJ1-2; TRBD1 is a possible D gene (6 bases). This CDR3 contains 13 residues. Per the germline V gene, CDR1 is SQVTM and CDR2 is ANQGSEA. V lost 4 bases and J 6 bases, leaving 15 bases between the germline ends. CDR3 in DNA: TGCAGCGTTGGGGACACGGGTAATGATGGCTACACCTTC. Protein product: CSVGDTGNDGYTF. The variable domain in full, completed from reference TRBV29-1 and TRBJ1-2, reads SAVISQKPSRDICQRGTSLTIQCQVDSQVTMMFWYRQQPGQSLTLIATANQGSEATYESGFVIDKFPISRPNLTFSTLTVSNMSPEDSSIYLCSVGDTGNDGYTFGSGTRLTVV.